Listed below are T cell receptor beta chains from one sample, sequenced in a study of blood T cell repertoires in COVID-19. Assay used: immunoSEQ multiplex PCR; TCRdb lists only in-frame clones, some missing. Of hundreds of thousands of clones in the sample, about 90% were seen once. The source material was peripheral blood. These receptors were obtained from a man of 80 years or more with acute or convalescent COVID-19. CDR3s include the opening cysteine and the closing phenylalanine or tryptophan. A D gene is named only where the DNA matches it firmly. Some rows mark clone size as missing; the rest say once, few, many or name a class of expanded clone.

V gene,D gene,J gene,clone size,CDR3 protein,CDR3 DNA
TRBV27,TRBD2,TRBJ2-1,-,CASSPSGSGSGNNEQFF,TGTGCCAGCAGTCCCAGTGGTAGCGGGAGCGGGAACAATGAGCAGTTCTTC
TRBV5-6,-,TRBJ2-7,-,CASSIRQGYSYEQYF,TGTGCCAGCAGCATCCGCCAGGGGTACTCCTACGAGCAGTACTTC
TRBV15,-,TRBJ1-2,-,CATSRDREGANYGYTF,TGTGCCACCAGCAGAGACAGGGAGGGAGCTAACTATGGCTACACCTTC
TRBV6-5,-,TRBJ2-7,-,CASSKRDTYEQYF,TGTGCCAGCAGTAAACGGGACACGTACGAGCAGTACTTC
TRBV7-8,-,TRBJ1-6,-,CASSLEGLRGSPLHF,TGTGCCAGCAGCTTAGAAGGCCTCAGAGGGTCACCCCTCCACTTT
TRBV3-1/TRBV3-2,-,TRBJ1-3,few,CASSLQMGGLSGNTIYF,TGTGCCAGCAGCCTCCAAATGGGGGGTTTGTCTGGAAACACCATATATTTT
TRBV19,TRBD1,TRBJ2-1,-,CASSHMGTGGGEQFF,TGTGCCAGTAGCCACATGGGGACAGGGGGAGGTGAGCAGTTCTTC
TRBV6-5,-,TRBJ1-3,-,CASSYSGQSVGNTIYF,TGTGCCAGCAGTTACTCGGGGCAGTCTGTTGGAAACACCATATATTTT
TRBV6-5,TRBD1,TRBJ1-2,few,CASSQTGAIGYTF,TGTGCCAGCAGTCAGACAGGGGCGATCGGCTACACCTTC
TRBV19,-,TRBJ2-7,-,CASSIDAAPGSYEQYF,TGTGCCAGTAGTATAGATGCAGCTCCGGGAAGCTACGAGCAGTACTTC
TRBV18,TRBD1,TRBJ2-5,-,CASSRGQGSGETQYF,TGTGCCAGCTCACGGGGACAGGGGTCCGGCGAGACCCAGTACTTC
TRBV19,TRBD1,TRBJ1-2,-,CASSINIATGGAVGYTF,TGTGCCAGTAGCATTAATATCGCGACAGGGGGCGCAGTTGGCTACACCTTC
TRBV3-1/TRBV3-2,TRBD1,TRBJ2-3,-,CASRNRGSEDTQYF,TGTGCCAGCAGGAACAGGGGGTCGGAAGATACGCAGTATTTT
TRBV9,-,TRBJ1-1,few,CASSVVGDTEAFF,TGTGCCAGCAGCGTAGTAGGGGACACTGAAGCTTTCTTT
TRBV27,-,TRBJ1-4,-,CASSLLSQEKLFF,TGTGCCAGCAGTTTACTCTCGCAGGAAAAACTGTTTTTT
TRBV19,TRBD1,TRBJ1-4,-,CASSAGQGLGKLFF,TGTGCCAGTAGTGCGGGACAGGGGCTTGGAAAACTGTTTTTT
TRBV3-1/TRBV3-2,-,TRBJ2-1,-,CASSRSGSGGSHNEQFF,TGTGCCAGCAGCCGCTCCGGATCTGGGGGCTCTCACAATGAGCAGTTCTTC
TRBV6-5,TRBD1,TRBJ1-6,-,CASTTGDTGSPLHF,TGTGCCAGCACCACAGGGGACACAGGTTCACCCCTCCACTTT
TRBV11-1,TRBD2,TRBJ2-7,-,CASSPGTSGSGEQYF,TGTGCCAGCAGCCCCGGGACTAGCGGGAGTGGTGAGCAGTACTTC
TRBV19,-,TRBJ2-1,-,CATSGQSYNEQFF,TGTGCCACCAGTGGACAGTCCTACAATGAGCAGTTCTTC
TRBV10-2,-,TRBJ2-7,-,CASSARIYEQYF,TGCGCCAGCAGTGCGCGGATTTACGAGCAGTACTTC
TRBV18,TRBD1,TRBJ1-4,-,CASSPGTDNEKLFF,TGTGCCAGCTCACCGGGGACAGATAATGAAAAACTGTTTTTT
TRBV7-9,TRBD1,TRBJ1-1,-,CASSSGQGETEAFF,TGTGCCAGCAGCTCCGGACAGGGAGAAACTGAAGCTTTCTTT
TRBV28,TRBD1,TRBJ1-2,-,CASTVDRVARYGYTF,TGTGCCAGCACCGTCGACAGGGTTGCCCGCTATGGCTACACCTTC
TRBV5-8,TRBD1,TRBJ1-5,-,CASSLSTRDRGTYF,TGTGCCAGCAGCTTGAGCACGAGGGACAGGGGCACGTATTTT
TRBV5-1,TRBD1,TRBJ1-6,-,CASSTDRGDNSPLHF,TGCGCCAGCAGCACGGACAGGGGCGATAATTCACCCCTCCACTTT
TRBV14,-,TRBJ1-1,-,CASSQELNTEAFF,TGTGCCAGCAGCCAAGAACTAAACACTGAAGCTTTCTTT
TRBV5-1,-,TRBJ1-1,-,CASSLGVLNTEAFF,TGCGCCAGCAGCTTGGGAGTCCTGAACACTGAAGCTTTCTTT
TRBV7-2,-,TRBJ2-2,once,CASSPRTVNTGELFF,TGTGCCAGCAGCCCGCGGACAGTGAACACCGGGGAGCTGTTTTTT
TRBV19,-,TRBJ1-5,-,CASSIRDRPQHF,TGTGCCAGTAGTATCCGCGACAGGCCCCAGCATTTT
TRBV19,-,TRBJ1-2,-,CASSMIAGYVGYTF,TGTGCCAGTAGTATGATAGCCGGGTACGTTGGCTACACCTTC
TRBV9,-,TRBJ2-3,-,CASSDGGAVGDTQYF,TGTGCCAGCAGCGATGGGGGGGCTGTTGGGGATACGCAGTATTTT
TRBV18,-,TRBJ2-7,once,CASSPNRAGVEQYF,TGTGCCAGCTCACCAAACAGGGCCGGTGTCGAGCAGTACTTC
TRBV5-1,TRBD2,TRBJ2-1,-,CASSLALAGGPVGYNEQFF,TGCGCCAGCAGCTTGGCCCTAGCGGGAGGGCCAGTGGGTTACAATGAGCAGTTCTTC
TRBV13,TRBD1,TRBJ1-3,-,CASSRNTGGAGNTIYF,TGTGCCAGCAGCCGGAACACAGGGGGCGCCGGAAACACCATATATTTT
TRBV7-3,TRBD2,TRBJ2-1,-,CASSLRMVAGVKNNEQFF,TGTGCCAGCAGCTTAAGGATGGTGGCGGGAGTGAAAAACAATGAGCAGTTCTTC
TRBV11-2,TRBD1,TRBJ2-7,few,CASSPGTGGVSEQYF,TGTGCCAGCAGCCCAGGGACAGGGGGCGTTTCCGAGCAGTACTTC
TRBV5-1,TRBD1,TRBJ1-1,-,CASSLEGARAEAFF,TGCGCCAGCAGCTTGGAGGGGGCGCGAGCTGAAGCTTTCTTT